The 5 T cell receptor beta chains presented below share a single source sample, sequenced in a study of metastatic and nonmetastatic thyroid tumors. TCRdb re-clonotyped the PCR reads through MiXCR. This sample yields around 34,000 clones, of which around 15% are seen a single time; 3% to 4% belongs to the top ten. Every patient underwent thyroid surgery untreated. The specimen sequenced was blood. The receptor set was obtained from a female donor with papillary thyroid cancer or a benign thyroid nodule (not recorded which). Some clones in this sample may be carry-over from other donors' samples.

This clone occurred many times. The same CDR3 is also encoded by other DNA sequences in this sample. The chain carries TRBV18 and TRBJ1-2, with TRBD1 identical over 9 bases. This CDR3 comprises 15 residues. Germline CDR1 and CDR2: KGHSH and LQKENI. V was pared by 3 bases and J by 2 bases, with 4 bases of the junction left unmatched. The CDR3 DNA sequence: TGTGCCAGCTCACCCGCCGGGACAGGGAACTATGGCTACACCTTC. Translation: CASSPAGTGNYGYTF.

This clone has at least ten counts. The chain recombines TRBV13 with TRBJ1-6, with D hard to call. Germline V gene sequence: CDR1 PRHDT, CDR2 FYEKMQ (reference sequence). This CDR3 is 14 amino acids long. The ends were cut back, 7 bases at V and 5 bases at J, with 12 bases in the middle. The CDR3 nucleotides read TGTGCCAGCAAAGGTCAGGAAAATAATTCACCCCTCCACTTT. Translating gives CASKGQENNSPLHF. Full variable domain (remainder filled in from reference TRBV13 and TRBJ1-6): AAGVIQSPRHLIKEKRETATLKCYPIPRHDTVYWYQQGPGQDPQFLISFYEKMQSDKGSIPDRFSAQQFSDYHSELNMSSLELGDSALYFCASKGQENNSPLHFGNGTRLTVT.

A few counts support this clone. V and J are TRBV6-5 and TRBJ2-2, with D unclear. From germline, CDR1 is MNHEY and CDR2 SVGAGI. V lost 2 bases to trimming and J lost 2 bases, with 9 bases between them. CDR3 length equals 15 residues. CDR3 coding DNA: TGTGCCAGCAGTTACCGGACCACAAACACCGGGGAGCTGTTTTTT. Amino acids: CASSYRTTNTGELFF.

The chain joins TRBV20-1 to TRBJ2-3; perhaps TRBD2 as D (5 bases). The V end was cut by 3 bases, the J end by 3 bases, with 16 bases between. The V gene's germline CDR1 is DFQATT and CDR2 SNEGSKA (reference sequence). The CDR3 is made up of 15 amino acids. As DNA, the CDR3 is TGCAGTGCTAGTCGAGGGCCCCCGGGAACAGATACGCAGTATTTT. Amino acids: CSASRGPPGTDTQYF.

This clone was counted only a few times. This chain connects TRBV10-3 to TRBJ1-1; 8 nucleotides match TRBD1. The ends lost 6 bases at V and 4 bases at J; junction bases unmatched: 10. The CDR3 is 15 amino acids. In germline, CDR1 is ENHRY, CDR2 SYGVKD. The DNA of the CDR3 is TGTGCCATCAGATCCGGACAGGGAGGGAGCACTGAAGCTTTCTTT. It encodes CAIRSGQGGSTEAFF.